Listed below are T cell receptor beta chains from one sample, sequenced in a study of shared clonotypes between healthy human individuals. The data were produced by immunoSEQ multiplex PCR, yet TCRdb's version contains in-frame clones alone and is incomplete. The repertoire holds some 2,500,000 clones, with under 95% as singletons. Sequencing input: naive CD4+ T cells from PBMCs. The receptor set was obtained from a man between 18 and 29 years old in good health. Some clones in this sample may be carry-over from other donors' samples. Both conserved end residues are part of each CDR3. Where a row states a size, it is once, few, many or the class of an expanded clone; other rows omit it.

abundance,v_gene,CDR3aa
NA,TRBV5-6,CASSLKQIYTEAFF
NA,TRBV30,CAWSEGFNEKLFF
NA,TRBV18,CASSPPRGTSEIQETQYF
NA,TRBV5-4,CASSPIAGGSTDTQYF
NA,TRBV5-8,CASTPVGLAGSYEQYF
NA,TRBV18,CASSGRGDYGYTF
NA,TRBV19,CASSTTSGSGTDTQYF
NA,TRBV28,CASSAGDSSLWQPQHF
NA,TRBV7-3,CASSLTGPAGGPQITQYF
NA,TRBV2,CASSGDRGLYNEQFF
NA,TRBV5-1,CASTTGTGIYGYTF
NA,TRBV9,CASSARDIGYGYTF
NA,TRBV9,CASSVTGEKLFF
NA,TRBV2,CASGRTGSLGEKLFF
few,TRBV9,CASSVAGGGSGVRGYTF
NA,TRBV19,CASTGPQSNQPQHF
NA,TRBV5-6,CASSLIRGTRTDTQYF
NA,TRBV11-3,CASSLSSGGSTDTQYF
NA,TRBV5-6,CASSSRLAQETQYF
NA,TRBV5-1,CASSLAGGRSLGNTEAFF
NA,TRBV25-1,CASRGSGVQPQHF
NA,TRBV5-5,CASSFRSGSQPQHF
once,TRBV28,CASSSPGGALGYEQYF
NA,TRBV7-9,CASNLLEYGDTEAFF
NA,TRBV28,CASNSNRGVLRGANVLTF
NA,TRBV5-1,CASSLGREVDEQFF
NA,TRBV7-9,CASSRSGTGDETQYF
NA,TRBV18,CASSPQTSNEQYF
NA,TRBV4-1,CASSQPPGLAGNTQETQYF
NA,TRBV6-1,CASILAGGVEQYF
NA,TRBV7-6,CASSPSGGVYNEQFF
NA,TRBV7-2,CASSGGLAGVYEQFF
NA,TRBV5-4,CASSYGPVDGYTF
NA,TRBV27,CASSLDPLFRGHNTGELFF
NA,TRBV30,CAFQDSLGPYQETQYF
NA,TRBV5-3,CARSSEDTEAFF
NA,TRBV28,CASSPGLGGAAQYF
NA,TRBV7-2,CASSFDTEFTGQFF
NA,TRBV28,CASRRGNSGRGGQFF
once,TRBV15,CATSRRTGGTDTQYF
NA,TRBV11-2,CASSLQGRPETQYF
NA,TRBV19,CASSRRSVEETQYF